The clone carrying this TCR delta chain is termed medium-sized. Antigen specificity is unknown. This specimen includes other DNA sequences encoding the same CDR3. Extracted RNA was reverse transcribed into cDNA. CDR3 amplicons came from multiplex PCR with pooled V-gene forward and constant-region reverse primers. TCRdb ran CATT on the multiplex PCR reads. The sample lists around 20,000 delta-chain clones, about 8% occurring once. CDR3 length: 14 amino acids. Per the germline V gene, CDR1 is GEAIGNYY and CDR2 is EKD. The trim removed 3 bases at V and 4 bases at J, leaving 6 bases unmatched. This specimen belongs to a study of Vδ1+ human thymocytes. Study results and caveats: Thymic TRG and TRD repertoires appeared highly polyclonal, with Gaussian CDR3 length distributions. Unlike peripheral blood Vdelta1+ controls, thymic delta-chain sequences included 20% to 25% Vdelta2 and few Vdelta3.

Between about 98% and 99.6% of sorted thymocytes were Vdelta1+. Material for sequencing was Vdelta1+ gamma-delta thymocytes from the thymus. Stated subset: FACS-sorted CD3+ TCRalphabeta- TCRVdelta1+ TCRVdelta2- thymocytes. The TCR comes from a child under two years old who had congenital heart surgery. This chain uses TRDV2 with TRDJ1; 8 nucleotides align to TRDD3. The CDR3 DNA is TGTGCCTGTGACCCCATACTGGGGGGCGATAAACTCATCTTT. Protein product: CACDPILGGDKLIF.